The 2 T cell receptor beta chains reported below all come from one sample, sequenced in a study of response to subunit inactivated influenza vaccine. Each CDR3 protein gets one entry after TCRdb re-called the RT-PCR reads with MiXCR. Seen here are 550,000 to 650,000 distinct CDR3 sequences, approximately 10% observed once, and the top ten hold more than 8.5%. The sequencing here drew on PBMCs from blood, taken on the day of vaccination. The receptors were gathered from a man aged 50 or older who received an inactivated influenza vaccine.

This clonotype has only a few counts. The CDR3: CASSYFDRPYEQYF. As DNA, the CDR3 is TGTGCCAGCAGTTACTTCGACAGACCCTACGAGCAGTACTTC. V and J are TRBV6-2 or TRBV6-3 and TRBJ2-7; possible D gene TRBD1, 5 bases. The germline V and J ends were trimmed by 1 base and 2 bases, with 9 bases remaining between them. The germline CDR1 and CDR2 sequences are MNHEY and SVGEGT. The CDR3 consists of 14 residues.

The chain couples TRBV20-1 to TRBJ1-1, with unresolved D. Germline values: CDR1 DFQATT, CDR2 SNEGSKA (reference sequence). V was clipped by 6 bases and J by 1 base, with 12 bases between them. This CDR3 has 13 amino acids. The CDR3 is CSAPIQRNTEAFF. In nucleotides, the CDR3 is TGCAGTGCCCCGATCCAGAGGAACACTGAAGCTTTCTTT.